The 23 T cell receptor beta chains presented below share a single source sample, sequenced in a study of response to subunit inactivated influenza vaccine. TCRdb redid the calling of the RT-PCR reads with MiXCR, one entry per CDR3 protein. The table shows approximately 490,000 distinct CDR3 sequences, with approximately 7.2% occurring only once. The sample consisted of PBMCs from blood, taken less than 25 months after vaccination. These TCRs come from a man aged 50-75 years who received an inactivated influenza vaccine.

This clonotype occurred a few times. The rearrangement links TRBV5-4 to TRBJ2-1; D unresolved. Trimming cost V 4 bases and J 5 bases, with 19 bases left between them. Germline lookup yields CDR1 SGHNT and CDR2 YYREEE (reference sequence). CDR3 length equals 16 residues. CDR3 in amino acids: CASSPAESRSNNEQFF. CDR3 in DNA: TGTGCCAGCAGCCCCGCGGAGAGTAGGTCGAACAATGAGCAGTTCTTC.

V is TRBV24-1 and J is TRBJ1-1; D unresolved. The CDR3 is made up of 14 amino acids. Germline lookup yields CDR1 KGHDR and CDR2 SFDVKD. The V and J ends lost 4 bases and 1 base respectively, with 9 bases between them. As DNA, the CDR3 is TGTGCCACCAGTGAAAAAGGGAAGAACACTGAAGCTTTCTTT. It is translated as CATSEKGKNTEAFF.

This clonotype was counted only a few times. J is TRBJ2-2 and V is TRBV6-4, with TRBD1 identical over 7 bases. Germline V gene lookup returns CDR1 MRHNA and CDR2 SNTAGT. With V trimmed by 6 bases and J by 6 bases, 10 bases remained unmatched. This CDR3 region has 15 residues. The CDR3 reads CASSPQGVVAGELFF. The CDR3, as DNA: TGTGCCAGCAGCCCTCAGGGGGTTGTCGCCGGGGAGCTGTTTTTT.

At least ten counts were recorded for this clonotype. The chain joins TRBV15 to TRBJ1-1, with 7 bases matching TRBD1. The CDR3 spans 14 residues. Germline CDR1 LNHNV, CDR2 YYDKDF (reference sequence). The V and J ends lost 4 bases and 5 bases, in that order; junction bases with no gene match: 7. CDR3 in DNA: TGTGCCACCAGCAATCGACAGGGAGCGACTGAAGCTTTCTTT. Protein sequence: CATSNRQGATEAFF.

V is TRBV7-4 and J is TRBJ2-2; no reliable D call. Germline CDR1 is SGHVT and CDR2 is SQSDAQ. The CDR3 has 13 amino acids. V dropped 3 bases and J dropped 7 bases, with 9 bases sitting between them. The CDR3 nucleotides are TGTGCCAGCAGCTTGCCCTGTTTCGGGGAGCTGTTTTTT. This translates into CASSLPCFGELFF.

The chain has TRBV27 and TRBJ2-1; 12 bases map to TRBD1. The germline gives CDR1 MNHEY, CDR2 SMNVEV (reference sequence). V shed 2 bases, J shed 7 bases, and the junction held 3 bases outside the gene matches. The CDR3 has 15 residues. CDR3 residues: CASSLGTGGANEQFF. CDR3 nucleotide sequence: TGTGCCAGCAGTTTAGGGACAGGGGGCGCGAATGAGCAGTTCTTC.

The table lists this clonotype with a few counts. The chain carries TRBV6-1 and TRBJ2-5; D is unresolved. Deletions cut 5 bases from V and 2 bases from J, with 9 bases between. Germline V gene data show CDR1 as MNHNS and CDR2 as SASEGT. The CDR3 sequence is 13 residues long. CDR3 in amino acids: CASSKRQQETQYF. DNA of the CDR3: TGTGCCAGCAGTAAGAGGCAGCAAGAGACCCAGTACTTC.

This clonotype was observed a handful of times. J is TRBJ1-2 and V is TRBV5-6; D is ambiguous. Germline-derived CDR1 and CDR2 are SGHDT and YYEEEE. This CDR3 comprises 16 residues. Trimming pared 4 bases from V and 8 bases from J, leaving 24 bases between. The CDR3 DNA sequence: TGTGCCAGCAGCCCCGGGGTTGACCTCAAATCGGAAGGCTACACCTTC. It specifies CASSPGVDLKSEGYTF.

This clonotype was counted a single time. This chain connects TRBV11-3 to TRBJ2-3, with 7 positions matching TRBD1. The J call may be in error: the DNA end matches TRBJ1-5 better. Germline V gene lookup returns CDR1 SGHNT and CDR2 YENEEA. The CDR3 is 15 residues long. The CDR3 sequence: CASSLTGQFSDTQHF. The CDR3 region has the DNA TGTGCCAGCAGCTTAACGGGACAGTTCTCGGATACGCAGCATTTT.

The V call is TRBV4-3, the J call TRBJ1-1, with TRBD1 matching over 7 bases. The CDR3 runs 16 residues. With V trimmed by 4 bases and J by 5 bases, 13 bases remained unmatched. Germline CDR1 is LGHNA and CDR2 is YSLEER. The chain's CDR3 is CASSPAGGGFGTEAFF. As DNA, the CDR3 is TGCGCCAGCAGCCCCGCCGGAGGGGGCTTTGGTACTGAAGCTTTCTTT.

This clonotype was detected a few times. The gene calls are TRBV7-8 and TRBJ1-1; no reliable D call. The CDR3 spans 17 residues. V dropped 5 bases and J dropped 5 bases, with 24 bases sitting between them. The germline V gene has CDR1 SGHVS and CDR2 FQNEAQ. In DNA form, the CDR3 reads TGTGCCAGCAGCCCCAATACGAACAGCCGGAGAGGGACTGAAGCTTTCTTT. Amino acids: CASSPNTNSRRGTEAFF.

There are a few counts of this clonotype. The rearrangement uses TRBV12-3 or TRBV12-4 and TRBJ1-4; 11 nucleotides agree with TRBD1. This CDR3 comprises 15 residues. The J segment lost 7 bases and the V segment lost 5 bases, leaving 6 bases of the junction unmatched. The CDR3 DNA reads TGTGCCAGCAGTCGGACAGGGGGCGCGGGTGAAAAACTGTTTTTT. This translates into CASSRTGGAGEKLFF.

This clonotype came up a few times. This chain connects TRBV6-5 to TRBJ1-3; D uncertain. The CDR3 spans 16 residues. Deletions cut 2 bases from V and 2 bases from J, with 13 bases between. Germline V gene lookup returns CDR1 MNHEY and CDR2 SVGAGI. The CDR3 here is CASSYGPIRPGNTIYF. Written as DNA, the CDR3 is TGTGCCAGCAGTTACGGCCCTATCAGACCTGGAAACACCATATATTTT.

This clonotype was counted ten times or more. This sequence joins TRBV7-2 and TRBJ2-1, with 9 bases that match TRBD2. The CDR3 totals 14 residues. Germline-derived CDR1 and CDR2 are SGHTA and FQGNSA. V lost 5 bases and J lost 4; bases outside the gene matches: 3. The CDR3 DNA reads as TGTGCCAGCAGCATAACTAGCGGGTACAATGAGCAGTTCTTC. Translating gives CASSITSGYNEQFF.

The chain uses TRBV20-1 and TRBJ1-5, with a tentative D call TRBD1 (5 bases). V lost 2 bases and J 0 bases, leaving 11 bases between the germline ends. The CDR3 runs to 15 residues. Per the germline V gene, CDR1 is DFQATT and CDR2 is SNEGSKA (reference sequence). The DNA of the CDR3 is TGCAGTGCTAGATTGTCAGGGACTAGCAATCAGCCCCAGCATTTT. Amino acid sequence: CSARLSGTSNQPQHF.

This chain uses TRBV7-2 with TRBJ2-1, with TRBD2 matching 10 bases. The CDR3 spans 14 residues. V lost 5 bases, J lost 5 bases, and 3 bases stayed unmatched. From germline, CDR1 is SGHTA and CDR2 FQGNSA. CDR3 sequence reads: CASSQGLANNEQFF. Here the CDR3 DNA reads TGTGCCAGCAGCCAGGGACTAGCGAACAATGAGCAGTTCTTC. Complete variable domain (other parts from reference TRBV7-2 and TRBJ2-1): GAGVSQSPSNKVTEKGKDVELRCDPISGHTALYWYRQSLGQGLEFLIYFQGNSAPDKSGLPSDRFSAERTGGSVSTLTIQRTQQEDSAVYLCASSQGLANNEQFFGPGTRLTVL.

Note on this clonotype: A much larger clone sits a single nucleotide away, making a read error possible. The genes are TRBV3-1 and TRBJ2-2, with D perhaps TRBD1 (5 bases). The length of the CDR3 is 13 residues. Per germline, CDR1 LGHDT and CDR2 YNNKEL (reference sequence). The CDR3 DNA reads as TGTGCCAGCGGCCAACAGGAACCCGGGGAGCTGTTTTTT. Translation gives CASGQQEPGELFF.

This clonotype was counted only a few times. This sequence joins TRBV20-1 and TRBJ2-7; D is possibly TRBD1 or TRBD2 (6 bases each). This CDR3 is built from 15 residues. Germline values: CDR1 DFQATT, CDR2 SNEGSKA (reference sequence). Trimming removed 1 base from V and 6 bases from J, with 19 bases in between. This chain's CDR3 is CSARGPGGVPREQYF. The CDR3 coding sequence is TGCAGTGCTAGAGGTCCCGGGGGCGTACCTCGCGAGCAGTACTTC.

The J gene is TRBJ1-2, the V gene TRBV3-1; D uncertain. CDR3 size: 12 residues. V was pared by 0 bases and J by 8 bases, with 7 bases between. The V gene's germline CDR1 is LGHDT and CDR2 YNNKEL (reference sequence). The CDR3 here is CASSQDKSGYTF. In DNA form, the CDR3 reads TGTGCCAGCAGCCAAGATAAGAGCGGCTACACCTTC.

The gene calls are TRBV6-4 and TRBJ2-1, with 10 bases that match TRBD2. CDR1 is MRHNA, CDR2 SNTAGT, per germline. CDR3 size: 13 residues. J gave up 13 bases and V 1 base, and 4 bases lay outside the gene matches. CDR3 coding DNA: TGTGCCAGCAGTGACTGGCCTAGCGGGAGTCAGTTCTTC. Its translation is CASSDWPSGSQFF.

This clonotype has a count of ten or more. CDR3 bases: TGTGCCAGCAGTTGGGGCTCTGGAAACACCATATATTTT. Its protein product is CASSWGSGNTIYF. The V and J genes are TRBV12-3 or TRBV12-4 and TRBJ1-3; D uncertain. The CDR3 is 13 amino acids. V was clipped by 4 bases and J by 0 bases, with 4 bases between them.

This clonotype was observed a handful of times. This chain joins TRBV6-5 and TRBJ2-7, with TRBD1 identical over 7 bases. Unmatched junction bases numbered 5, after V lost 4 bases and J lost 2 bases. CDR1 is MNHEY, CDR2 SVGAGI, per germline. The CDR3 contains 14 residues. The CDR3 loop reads CASSSFTGAYEQYF. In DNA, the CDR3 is TGTGCCAGCAGTTCTTTCACAGGGGCCTACGAGCAGTACTTC.

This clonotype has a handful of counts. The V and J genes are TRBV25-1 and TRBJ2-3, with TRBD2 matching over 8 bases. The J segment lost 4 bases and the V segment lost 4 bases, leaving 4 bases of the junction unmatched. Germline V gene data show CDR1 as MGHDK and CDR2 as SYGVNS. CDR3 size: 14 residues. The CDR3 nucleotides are TGTGCCAGCAGTGGGTGGACTAGCCCAGATACGCAGTATTTT. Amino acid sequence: CASSGWTSPDTQYF.